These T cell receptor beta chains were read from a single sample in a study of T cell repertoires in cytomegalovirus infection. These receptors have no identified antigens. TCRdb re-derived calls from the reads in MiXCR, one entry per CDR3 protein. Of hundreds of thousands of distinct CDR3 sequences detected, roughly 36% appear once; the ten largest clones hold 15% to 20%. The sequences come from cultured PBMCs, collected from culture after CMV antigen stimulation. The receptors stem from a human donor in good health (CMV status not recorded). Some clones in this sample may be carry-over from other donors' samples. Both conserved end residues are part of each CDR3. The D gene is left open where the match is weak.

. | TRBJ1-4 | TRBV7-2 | CASSLKTATNEKLFF
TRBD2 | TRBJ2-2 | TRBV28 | CASSSGGAQDTGELFF
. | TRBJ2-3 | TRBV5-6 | CASSSALLGLIVVSTDTQYF
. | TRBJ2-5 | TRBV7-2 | CASSLVGGGPRETQYF
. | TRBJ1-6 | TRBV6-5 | CASSYSTSWAWHNSPLHF
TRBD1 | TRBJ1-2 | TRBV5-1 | CASSNRDSNYGYTF
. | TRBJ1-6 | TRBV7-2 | CASSPEPNSPLHF
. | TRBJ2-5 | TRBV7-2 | CASSGGPEETQYF
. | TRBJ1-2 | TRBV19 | CASSTSGHPYGYTF
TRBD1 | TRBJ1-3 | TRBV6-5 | CASSPGTALGNTIYF
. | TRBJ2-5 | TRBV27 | CASSLSGRVPETQYF
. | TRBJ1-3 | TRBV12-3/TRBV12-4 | CASGVSSGNTIYF
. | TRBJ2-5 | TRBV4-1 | CASSQDFTKETQYF
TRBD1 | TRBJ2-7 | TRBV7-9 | CASSLLSTGRYEQYF
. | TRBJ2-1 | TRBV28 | CASSFFRPNGDEQFF
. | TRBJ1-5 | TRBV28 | CASSWGTGMDQPQHF
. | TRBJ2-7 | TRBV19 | CASSPQGHSYEQYF
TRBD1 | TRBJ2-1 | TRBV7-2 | CASSKQGESSYNEQFF
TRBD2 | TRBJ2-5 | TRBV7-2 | CASSLTAGVSETQYF
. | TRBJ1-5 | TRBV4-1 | CASSLRQVNGQPQHF
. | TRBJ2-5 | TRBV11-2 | CASSRSGQETQYF
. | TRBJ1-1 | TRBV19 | CASSKDNEAFF